A selection of T cell receptor beta chains follows, all from one sample in a study of T cell responses to AZD1222 COVID-19 vaccine. The data were produced by immunoSEQ multiplex PCR, yet TCRdb's version contains in-frame clones alone and is incomplete. The sample comprises about 130,000 clones, 80% to 90% of which are singletons, and around 6% rests with the top ten. The source material was peripheral blood, sampled on day 0 of AZD1222 vaccination. The source is an adult in good health. Both conserved end residues are part of each CDR3. A D gene is named only where the DNA matches it firmly. Clone sizes are given selectively: once, few, many, or a class where the clone is expanded.

TRBJ2-1,-,TRBV7-9,TRBD1,TGTGCCAGCGCTTCCCCTAGGACAGGAAGCTCCTACAATGAGCAGTTCTTC,CASASPRTGSSYNEQFF
TRBJ1-2,-,TRBV18,-,TGTGCCAGCTCACCGACTCGGGGGGATGGCTACACCTTC,CASSPTRGDGYTF
TRBJ1-5,-,TRBV5-5,-,TGTGCCAGCAGCTCGGGGGCAGGAAATCAGCCCCAGCATTTT,CASSSGAGNQPQHF
TRBJ2-7,-,TRBV10-1,-,TGCGCCAGCAGTGAGTCGGCGTCCGAGCAGTACTTC,CASSESASEQYF
TRBJ2-6,-,TRBV23-1,TRBD1,TGCGCCAGCAGTCAAGGATACAGGGGGCTCCCTAAGAACTCTGGGGCCAACGTCCTGACTTTC,CASSQGYRGLPKNSGANVLTF
TRBJ2-7,-,TRBV7-2,-,TGTGCCAGCAGCTTATTAGGCATGGGCTACGAGCAGTACTTC,CASSLLGMGYEQYF
TRBJ2-7,-,TRBV7-9,-,TGTGCCAGCAGCCTACGACAGGAATCTTACGAGCAGTACTTC,CASSLRQESYEQYF
TRBJ1-5,-,TRBV6-1,-,TGTGCCAGCAGTGAAGGGTTCGGGGTTCAGCCCCAGCATTTT,CASSEGFGVQPQHF
TRBJ2-7,-,TRBV7-9,-,TGTGCCAGCAGCTCTAGAGGGGGCTCCTACGAGCAGTACTTC,CASSSRGGSYEQYF
TRBJ1-1,-,TRBV10-1,-,TGCGCCAGCAGTGGAGGGTTCCGACAGGTGGGAAGAGCTGAAGCTTTCTTT,CASSGGFRQVGRAEAFF
TRBJ1-5,-,TRBV5-8,-,TGTGCCAGCAGCTTGACGGGTGATCAGCCCCAGCATTTT,CASSLTGDQPQHF
TRBJ1-6,-,TRBV19,-,TGTGCCACCCGCGGACCGAATAATTCACCCCTCCACTTT,CATRGPNNSPLHF
TRBJ1-4,-,TRBV6-4,-,TGTGCCAGCAGTCTCTCAGGGGCCAATGAAAAACTGTTTTTT,CASSLSGANEKLFF
TRBJ1-5,few,TRBV24-1,TRBD1,TGTGCCACCAGTGACCCTGGGACAGGGGAACAGCCCCAGCATTTT,CATSDPGTGEQPQHF
TRBJ1-6,-,TRBV20-1,-,TGCAGTGCTAGTGCAGGGAATTCACCCCTCCACTTT,CSASAGNSPLHF
TRBJ2-7,-,TRBV27,TRBD2,TGTGCCAGCAGTTTATGGCCTCAGCCGGGACTACTATACGAGCAGTACTTC,CASSLWPQPGLLYEQYF
TRBJ2-3,-,TRBV29-1,-,TGCAGCGTTGTGGGAGGGCCATACAGGGTATCACGACGGACGCAGTATTTT,CSVVGGPYRVSRRTQYF
TRBJ2-7,-,TRBV7-8,-,TGTGCCAGCAGCTTAGTTGGCGGGACGGGGCTGGAGCAGTACTTC,CASSLVGGTGLEQYF
TRBJ1-2,-,TRBV29-1,-,TGCAGCGTTGCGGCAGGGTACACCTTC,CSVAAGYTF
TRBJ2-1,-,TRBV5-1,-,TGCGCCAGCAGCTCCGGCCCGGGTACAGACAATGAGCAGTTCTTC,CASSSGPGTDNEQFF
TRBJ1-6,-,TRBV2,-,TGTGCCAGCAGTCTGTTCCAGGAAAATTCACCCCTCCACTTT,CASSLFQENSPLHF
TRBJ2-6,-,TRBV6-5,-,TGTGCCAGCAGTTACTCCAAGGGGGCTGGGGCCAACGTCCTGACTTTC,CASSYSKGAGANVLTF
TRBJ2-1,-,TRBV5-1,TRBD2,TGCGCCAGCAGCCCTGGGACTAGCGGGAGTGGGAATGAGCAGTTCTTC,CASSPGTSGSGNEQFF
TRBJ2-1,-,TRBV4-1,-,TGCGCCAGCAGCCAAGGTTCCGGGAACTCCTACAATGAGCAGTTCTTC,CASSQGSGNSYNEQFF
TRBJ1-1,-,TRBV6-1,-,TGTGCCAGCAGTGAACGGGGGGGATGGACTGAAGCTTTCTTT,CASSERGGWTEAFF
TRBJ2-7,-,TRBV6-5,TRBD2,TGTGCCAGCGCCCAGTCGGCGGCGGGAGCTGAAGAGCAGTACTTC,CASAQSAAGAEEQYF
TRBJ2-2,-,TRBV5-1,TRBD1,TGCGCCAGCAGCCCTAGGGGACAGGGGGACACCGGGGAGCTGTTTTTT,CASSPRGQGDTGELFF
TRBJ2-3,-,TRBV12-5,TRBD2,TGTGCTAGTGGTTTGAGACTAGCGGGGGCCTGGGATACGCAGTATTTT,CASGLRLAGAWDTQYF
TRBJ1-2,-,TRBV19,-,TGTGCCAGTAGCCCCCCTACTACCTTC,CASSPPTTF
TRBJ1-1,once,TRBV19,-,TGTGCCAGTAGTATGTACACTGAAGCTTTCTTT,CASSMYTEAFF
TRBJ2-7,-,TRBV5-1,TRBD1,TGCGCCAGCAGCCCCAGGACAGGGTCCTACGAGCAGTACTTC,CASSPRTGSYEQYF
TRBJ1-2,-,TRBV19,-,TGTGCCAGTAGTATGGACAGTTCTTATGGCTACACCTTC,CASSMDSSYGYTF
TRBJ1-2,-,TRBV28,-,TGTGCCAGCACCACCCGGATGGCTAACTATGGCTACACCTTC,CASTTRMANYGYTF
TRBJ1-2,few,TRBV7-9,TRBD1,TGTGCCAGCAGCCGACAGGGTGACGACTATGGCTACACCTTC,CASSRQGDDYGYTF
TRBJ2-5,-,TRBV5-4,TRBD2,TGTGCCAGCAGCCCTGGGACTAGCGGGGGAGAAGAGACCCAGTACTTC,CASSPGTSGGEETQYF
TRBJ2-7,-,TRBV3-1/TRBV3-2,-,TGTGCCAGCAGCCAAGCGGCAGGGCTGAACTACGAGCAGTACTTC,CASSQAAGLNYEQYF
TRBJ2-1,-,TRBV24-1,TRBD1,TGTGCCACCAGTGACGCCGGGACAGGGGGTTACGGCGAGCAGTTCTTC,CATSDAGTGGYGEQFF
TRBJ2-7,-,TRBV11-2,TRBD2,TGTGCCAGCAGCTTAGGGCTAGCGGGGAACTACGAGCAGTACTTC,CASSLGLAGNYEQYF
TRBJ2-3,-,TRBV5-3,TRBD2,TGTGCCAGAAGCCCCCTTAGGGAGAGCGGGGCTGCGTCGCAGTATTTT,CARSPLRESGAASQYF
TRBJ2-1,-,TRBV5-1,TRBD2,TGCGCCAGCAGCTCCAGGCTCCCGACTAGCGGGGGGCGGAATGAGCAGTTCTTC,CASSSRLPTSGGRNEQFF
TRBJ1-2,once,TRBV28,-,TGTGCCAGCAGTTTAAGGACGGCCACTAACTATGGCTACACCTTC,CASSLRTATNYGYTF
TRBJ1-3,-,TRBV10-3,-,TGTGCCATCAGTGATCAAGGTTCGGACTCTGGAAACACCATATATTTT,CAISDQGSDSGNTIYF
TRBJ2-5,-,TRBV14,-,TGTGCCAGCAGCCAAGGCTCTAGAAGCTACCAAGAGACCCAGTACTTC,CASSQGSRSYQETQYF
TRBJ2-7,-,TRBV2,TRBD1,TGTGCCAGCAGTGAGACAGGGGCTTCCTACGAGCAGTACTTC,CASSETGASYEQYF
TRBJ2-7,-,TRBV5-7,-,TGTGCCAGCAGCTTTTACGAGCAGTACTTC,CASSFYEQYF
TRBJ2-1,-,TRBV9,-,TGTGCCAGCAGCGCTGCGGGGACGAATAATGAGCAGTTCTTC,CASSAAGTNNEQFF
TRBJ2-1,-,TRBV11-3,-,TGTGCCAGCAGCGGGGGCTCCTACAATGAGCAGTTCTTC,CASSGGSYNEQFF
TRBJ2-7,once,TRBV3-1/TRBV3-2,-,TGTGCCAGCAGCCAAGACCGTCCTGTGCAGTACTTC,CASSQDRPVQYF
TRBJ2-5,-,TRBV2,TRBD1,TGTGCCAGCAGTGAATGGGACAGGGAAGGGGAGACCCAGTACTTC,CASSEWDREGETQYF
TRBJ2-7,-,TRBV5-1,-,TGCGCCAGCAGCTTGGGGCAGTTCTACGAGCAGTACTTC,CASSLGQFYEQYF
TRBJ1-2,-,TRBV4-2,TRBD1,TGTGCCAGCAGCCAAGGGGGGACAGCTAACTATGGCTACACCTTC,CASSQGGTANYGYTF
TRBJ2-5,-,TRBV5-5,-,TGTGCCAGCAGCACCAACAGAGGAAAGACCCAGTACTTC,CASSTNRGKTQYF
TRBJ1-2,-,TRBV30,TRBD1,TGTGCCTGCCAATTCGGGACAGGGGCCTATGGCTACACCTTC,CACQFGTGAYGYTF
TRBJ2-4,-,TRBV28,TRBD2,TGTGCCAGTCTATCGGTTCGGCGGGAGGGCAGGAACATTCAGTACTTC,CASLSVRREGRNIQYF
TRBJ2-7,-,TRBV27,TRBD1,TGTGCCAGCAGGACGCAACAGGGTAAGGGGGCTTACGAGCAGTACTTC,CASRTQQGKGAYEQYF
TRBJ2-1,-,TRBV11-3,TRBD2,TGTGCCAGCAGAGAGGTGGCGGCTAGCGGTGAGCAGTTCTTC,CASREVAASGEQFF
TRBJ2-7,-,TRBV4-3,-,TGCGCCAGCAGCCAAGCCGTAACAGGGATACTCTCCTACGAGCAGTACTTC,CASSQAVTGILSYEQYF
TRBJ1-2,-,TRBV27,-,TGTGCCAGCAGTTCGCTCAGACAAGGCGTTAACTATGGCTACACCTTC,CASSSLRQGVNYGYTF
TRBJ1-1,-,TRBV6-5,-,TGTGCCAGCATTCAGGTGATCGGGTACACTGAAGCTTTCTTT,CASIQVIGYTEAFF
TRBJ1-2,-,TRBV7-9,-,TGTGCCAGCAGCGAAGGACCCTCCGGGGACTATGGCTACACCTTC,CASSEGPSGDYGYTF